This TCR beta chain was identified in a study of blood T cells in healthy people across ages. The authors isolated at least 6 million PBMCs per sample. This clonotype has only a few counts. With a J-beta primer mix and a sample-barcoded 5' primer, a second PCR ran 7 to 11 cycles. A 12-random-nucleotide template-switch adaptor tagged each cDNA molecule. TCRdb independently ran MiXCR on the 5' RACE reads; one entry per CDR3 protein. Among roughly 700,000 distinct CDR3 sequences listed, about 34% were seen once. The CDR3 length is 18 residues. Germline V lookup: CDR1 SGHRS, CDR2 YFSETQ. With 0 bases removed from V and 11 bases from J, the gap between germline ends came to 26 bases.

The receptor was derived from an elderly woman in good health. Specimen: blood. The chain employs TRBV5-1 and TRBJ1-4; D remains ambiguous. In nucleotides, the CDR3 is TGCGCCAGCAGCTTGGAAGCGGGTATAGTGGAGCTCAGCGGGAAACTGTTTTTT. Residues: CASSLEAGIVELSGKLFF.